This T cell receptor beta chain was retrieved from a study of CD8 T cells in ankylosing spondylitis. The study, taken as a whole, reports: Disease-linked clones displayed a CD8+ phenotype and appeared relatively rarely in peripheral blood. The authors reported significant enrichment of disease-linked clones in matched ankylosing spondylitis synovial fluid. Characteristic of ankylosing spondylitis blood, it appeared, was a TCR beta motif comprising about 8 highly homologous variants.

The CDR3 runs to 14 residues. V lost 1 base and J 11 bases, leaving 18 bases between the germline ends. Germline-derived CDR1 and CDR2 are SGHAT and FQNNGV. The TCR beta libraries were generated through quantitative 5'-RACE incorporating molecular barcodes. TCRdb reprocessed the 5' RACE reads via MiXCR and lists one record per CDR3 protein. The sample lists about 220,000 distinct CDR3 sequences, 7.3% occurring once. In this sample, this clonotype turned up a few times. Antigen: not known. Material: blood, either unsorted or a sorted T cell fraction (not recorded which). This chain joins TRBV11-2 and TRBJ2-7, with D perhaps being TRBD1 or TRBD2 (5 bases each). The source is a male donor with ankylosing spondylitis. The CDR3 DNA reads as TGTGCCAGCAGCTTAGGGGGGTCCTGGCGAGAAAAGTACTTC. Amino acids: CASSLGGSWREKYF.